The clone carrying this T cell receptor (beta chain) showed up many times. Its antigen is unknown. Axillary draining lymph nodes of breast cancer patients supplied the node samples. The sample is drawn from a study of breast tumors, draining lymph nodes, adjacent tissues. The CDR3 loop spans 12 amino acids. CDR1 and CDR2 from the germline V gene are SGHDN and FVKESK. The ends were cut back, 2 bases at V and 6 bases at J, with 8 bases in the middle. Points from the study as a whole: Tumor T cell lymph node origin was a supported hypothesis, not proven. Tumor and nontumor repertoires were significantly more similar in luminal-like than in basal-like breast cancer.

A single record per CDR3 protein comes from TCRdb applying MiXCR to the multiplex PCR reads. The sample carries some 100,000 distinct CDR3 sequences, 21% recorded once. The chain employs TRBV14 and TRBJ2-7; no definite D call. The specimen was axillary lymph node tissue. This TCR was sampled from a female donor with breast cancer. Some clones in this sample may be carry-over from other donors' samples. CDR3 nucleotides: TGTGCCAGCAGCCAAAACTCCCGCGAGCAGTACTTC. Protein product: CASSQNSREQYF.